The rows below give T cell receptor beta chains drawn from one sample of a study of shared clonotypes between healthy human individuals. Sequencing used immunoSEQ multiplex PCR; TCRdb keeps in-frame clones, though not all of them. Among around 1.6 million clones, around 98% were seen once, and the ten largest hold approximately 0.44%. Sequencing was performed on naive CD4+ T cells sorted from blood. Receptors were obtained from a man aged 25 to 40 in good health. CDR3s include the opening cysteine and the closing phenylalanine or tryptophan. D genes are given only for firm matches. Only part of the rows carry a size: once, few, many, or a class if the clone is expanded.

d_call: -; v_call: TRBV28; j_call: TRBJ1-2; clone_size: -; cdr3_aa: CASSLTHLGETPYGYTF; cdr3_nt: TGTGCCAGCAGTTTGACCCACCTTGGGGAGACCCCCTATGGCTACACCTTC
d_call: TRBD1; v_call: TRBV11-1; j_call: TRBJ2-3; clone_size: -; cdr3_aa: CASSLGQSVTDTQYF; cdr3_nt: TGTGCCAGCAGCTTGGGACAGTCAGTCACAGATACGCAGTATTTT
d_call: TRBD1; v_call: TRBV15; j_call: TRBJ1-5; clone_size: -; cdr3_aa: CATSRDNDRAGRPQHF; cdr3_nt: TGTGCCACCAGCAGAGATAACGACAGGGCGGGAAGGCCCCAGCATTTT
d_call: TRBD1; v_call: TRBV29-1; j_call: TRBJ1-1; clone_size: -; cdr3_aa: CSVQQGAPTEAFF; cdr3_nt: TGCAGCGTTCAACAGGGGGCGCCCACTGAAGCTTTCTTT
d_call: TRBD1; v_call: TRBV7-2; j_call: TRBJ2-3; clone_size: once; cdr3_aa: CASRTGTAVDTQYF; cdr3_nt: TGTGCCAGCAGGACGGGGACAGCAGTAGATACGCAGTATTTT
d_call: -; v_call: TRBV5-1; j_call: TRBJ1-5; clone_size: -; cdr3_aa: CASSLVPGTDQPQHF; cdr3_nt: TGCGCCAGCAGCTTGGTGCCAGGGACGGATCAGCCCCAGCATTTT
d_call: -; v_call: TRBV29-1; j_call: TRBJ1-2; clone_size: -; cdr3_aa: CRAGTDYGYTF; cdr3_nt: TGCAGGGCGGGGACGGATTATGGCTACACCTTC
d_call: -; v_call: TRBV7-6; j_call: TRBJ2-7; clone_size: -; cdr3_aa: CASSLAGGRGYEQYF; cdr3_nt: TGTGCCAGCAGCTTAGCTGGGGGAAGGGGCTACGAGCAGTACTTC
d_call: TRBD2; v_call: TRBV15; j_call: TRBJ2-3; clone_size: -; cdr3_aa: CATGAGEGTDTQYF; cdr3_nt: TGTGCCACCGGGGCGGGAGAAGGCACAGATACGCAGTATTTT
d_call: -; v_call: TRBV7-2; j_call: TRBJ2-1; clone_size: -; cdr3_aa: CASSLGQTSYNEQFF; cdr3_nt: TGTGCCAGCAGCTTAGGACAAACATCCTACAATGAGCAGTTCTTC
d_call: -; v_call: TRBV7-9; j_call: TRBJ1-2; clone_size: -; cdr3_aa: CASSLDRHKRYGYTF; cdr3_nt: TGTGCCAGCAGCTTAGACAGGCACAAACGCTATGGCTACACCTTC
d_call: -; v_call: TRBV25-1; j_call: TRBJ2-1; clone_size: -; cdr3_aa: CASSGTGLNEQFF; cdr3_nt: TGTGCCAGCAGTGGAACAGGGCTCAATGAGCAGTTCTTC
d_call: -; v_call: TRBV28; j_call: TRBJ1-5; clone_size: -; cdr3_aa: CASSLVQVNQPQHF; cdr3_nt: TGTGCCAGCAGTTTAGTTCAGGTCAATCAGCCCCAGCATTTT
d_call: -; v_call: TRBV14; j_call: TRBJ2-2; clone_size: -; cdr3_aa: CASSQFGPVAGELFF; cdr3_nt: TGTGCCAGCAGCCAGTTCGGACCGGTGGCCGGGGAGCTGTTTTTT
d_call: -; v_call: TRBV2; j_call: TRBJ2-4; clone_size: -; cdr3_aa: CASSEAPAAKNIQYF; cdr3_nt: TGTGCCAGCAGTGAAGCACCCGCAGCCAAAAACATTCAGTACTTC
d_call: -; v_call: TRBV15; j_call: TRBJ2-7; clone_size: -; cdr3_aa: CATSRADYEQYF; cdr3_nt: TGTGCCACCAGCAGAGCAGACTACGAGCAGTACTTC
d_call: TRBD1; v_call: TRBV27; j_call: TRBJ2-1; clone_size: -; cdr3_aa: CASRGQRTGASYNEQFF; cdr3_nt: TGTGCCAGCAGGGGACAACGGACAGGAGCCTCCTACAATGAGCAGTTCTTC
d_call: TRBD2; v_call: TRBV28; j_call: TRBJ2-1; clone_size: -; cdr3_aa: CASSLLAGGHNEQFF; cdr3_nt: TGTGCCAGCAGTTTATTAGCGGGAGGCCACAATGAGCAGTTCTTC
d_call: -; v_call: TRBV13; j_call: TRBJ2-1; clone_size: -; cdr3_aa: CASSLTGGRGYNEQFF; cdr3_nt: TGTGCCAGCAGCCTTACAGGTGGCCGGGGCTACAATGAGCAGTTCTTC
d_call: -; v_call: TRBV5-4; j_call: TRBJ2-5; clone_size: -; cdr3_aa: CASSLTTVQETQYF; cdr3_nt: TGTGCCAGCAGCTTGACGACGGTCCAAGAGACCCAGTACTTC
d_call: -; v_call: TRBV28; j_call: TRBJ2-7; clone_size: once; cdr3_aa: CASTGTYRYEQYF; cdr3_nt: TGTGCCAGCACTGGGACTTACCGATACGAGCAGTACTTC
d_call: -; v_call: TRBV9; j_call: TRBJ1-2; clone_size: -; cdr3_aa: CASSVAALNYGYTF; cdr3_nt: TGTGCCAGCAGCGTGGCTGCACTCAACTATGGCTACACCTTC
d_call: -; v_call: TRBV7-2; j_call: TRBJ2-2; clone_size: -; cdr3_aa: CASTRAGRDGELFF; cdr3_nt: TGTGCCAGCACCCGCGCCGGGAGAGACGGGGAGCTGTTTTTT
d_call: -; v_call: TRBV23-1; j_call: TRBJ1-4; clone_size: once; cdr3_aa: CASSPYQREKLFF; cdr3_nt: TGCGCCAGCAGTCCCTACCAGCGGGAAAAACTGTTTTTT
d_call: TRBD1; v_call: TRBV5-1; j_call: TRBJ2-5; clone_size: -; cdr3_aa: CASTRIPGQGGETQYF; cdr3_nt: TGCGCCAGCACACGCATCCCGGGACAGGGTGGAGAGACCCAGTACTTC
d_call: -; v_call: TRBV5-1; j_call: TRBJ2-3; clone_size: -; cdr3_aa: CASSLVGISTDTQYF; cdr3_nt: TGCGCCAGCAGCTTGGTAGGGATTAGCACAGATACGCAGTATTTT
d_call: -; v_call: TRBV19; j_call: TRBJ2-7; clone_size: -; cdr3_aa: CASSIGLGIHYEQYF; cdr3_nt: TGTGCCAGTAGTATAGGACTCGGCATCCACTACGAGCAGTACTTC
d_call: TRBD1; v_call: TRBV7-9; j_call: TRBJ1-2; clone_size: -; cdr3_aa: CASSLARQGFYGYTF; cdr3_nt: TGTGCCAGCAGCTTAGCCCGACAGGGATTCTATGGCTACACCTTC
d_call: TRBD1; v_call: TRBV6-4; j_call: TRBJ1-1; clone_size: -; cdr3_aa: CASSPDRETEAFF; cdr3_nt: TGTGCCAGCAGTCCCGACAGGGAGACTGAAGCTTTCTTT
d_call: -; v_call: TRBV5-1; j_call: TRBJ2-2; clone_size: -; cdr3_aa: CASSFRGPITEGRGGELFF; cdr3_nt: TGCGCCAGCAGCTTCAGGGGCCCTATTACCGAAGGCCGAGGCGGGGAGCTGTTTTTT
d_call: -; v_call: TRBV5-4; j_call: TRBJ1-5; clone_size: -; cdr3_aa: CASTPRGGGQPQHF; cdr3_nt: TGTGCCAGCACTCCTCGGGGGGGAGGCCAGCCCCAGCATTTT
d_call: -; v_call: TRBV5-8; j_call: TRBJ1-4; clone_size: -; cdr3_aa: CASSVRGNEKLFF; cdr3_nt: TGTGCCAGCAGCGTCCGCGGTAATGAAAAACTGTTTTTT
d_call: TRBD1; v_call: TRBV28; j_call: TRBJ1-3; clone_size: -; cdr3_aa: CASSWGQRSSGNTIYF; cdr3_nt: TGTGCCAGCAGTTGGGGACAGCGATCCTCTGGAAACACCATATATTTT
d_call: TRBD1; v_call: TRBV6-4; j_call: TRBJ1-1; clone_size: -; cdr3_aa: CASSETGGYAEAFF; cdr3_nt: TGTGCCAGCAGTGAAACAGGGGGCTACGCTGAAGCTTTCTTT
d_call: TRBD2; v_call: TRBV5-4; j_call: TRBJ2-7; clone_size: -; cdr3_aa: CASSSRAGSAGNPYEQYF; cdr3_nt: TGTGCCAGCAGCTCGAGAGCGGGGTCCGCGGGGAATCCTTACGAGCAGTACTTC
d_call: TRBD1; v_call: TRBV5-8; j_call: TRBJ1-5; clone_size: -; cdr3_aa: CASSLGQGTNQPQHF; cdr3_nt: TGTGCCAGCAGCTTGGGACAGGGAACCAATCAGCCCCAGCATTTT
d_call: TRBD1; v_call: TRBV28; j_call: TRBJ2-5; clone_size: once; cdr3_aa: CASSTGTKGATQYF; cdr3_nt: TGTGCCAGCAGCACCGGGACCAAGGGGGCGACCCAGTACTTC
d_call: TRBD1; v_call: TRBV18; j_call: TRBJ2-5; clone_size: -; cdr3_aa: CASSPIKTGQETQYF; cdr3_nt: TGTGCCAGCTCACCCATAAAGACAGGGCAAGAGACCCAGTACTTC
d_call: TRBD2; v_call: TRBV28; j_call: TRBJ2-1; clone_size: -; cdr3_aa: CASSFSGRSYNEQFF; cdr3_nt: TGTGCCAGCAGCTTTAGCGGGAGGAGTTACAATGAGCAGTTCTTC
d_call: -; v_call: TRBV7-2; j_call: TRBJ2-7; clone_size: -; cdr3_aa: CASSLGQGRLGYEQYF; cdr3_nt: TGTGCCAGCAGCTTAGGCCAGGGACGGTTAGGCTACGAGCAGTACTTC
d_call: TRBD1; v_call: TRBV28; j_call: TRBJ2-7; clone_size: -; cdr3_aa: CASSGYRTGVREQYF; cdr3_nt: TGTGCCAGCAGTGGATACCGGACAGGGGTGAGGGAGCAGTACTTC
d_call: -; v_call: TRBV18; j_call: TRBJ1-1; clone_size: -; cdr3_aa: CASSQYRESEAFF; cdr3_nt: TGTGCCAGCTCACAGTACAGGGAATCCGAAGCTTTCTTT